This TCR beta chain was sequenced for a study of cytomegalovirus exposure and HLA in healthy donors (dated by TCRdb to 2016 to 2017). In the study overall: In an earlier analysis of approximately 500 of the donors, 250 to 300 Gb of sequence data and 90 million to 120 million unique TCR beta sequences from 150 million to 200 million T cells were reported. HLA typing covered class I and class II loci at four-digit resolution. Alongside the repertoire data, information on donor age, sex, ethnicity and CMV serostatus was compiled. Rather than drawing on any new phenotypic data, the later analysis identified candidate immune exposures from TCR beta sequences and the way those sequences occurred across donors. In a later analysis, previously published TCR beta repertoires from 550 to 700 donors were re-analyzed and high-resolution HLA genotyping was added so that TCR occurrence patterns could be studied. About five DR-DQ haplotypes were treated as single units for association and clustering because of strong linkage in the cohort. An earlier analysis of more than 450 of the donors used high-throughput TCR beta sequencing to judge whether each TCR beta V gene segment behaved as functional or pseudogenic. An early release that covered approximately 600 HLA-typed donors contained approximately 300 gigabases of sequencing data and tens of millions of unique TCR sequences. Every discovery cohort repertoire had been produced on one sequencing platform. The study aimed to test whether signatures of past pathogen exposure could be identified by cataloging public T cell receptors. Across some 400 genotyped donors of the cohort, an average of about 240,000 unique TCR beta nucleotide sequences per donor were sequenced, and 15% to 20% of those sequences were non-productive. The study combined high-throughput TCR immunosequencing, statistical association of individual TCRs with disease status, and machine learning to predict cytomegalovirus infection status. The genetic ancestry cluster associated with self-reported Caucasian donors included approximately 85% of the approximately 430 genotyped donors. In addition to the first cohort of 666 subjects, a separate validation cohort of 120 different subjects was used. Using immunosequencing, the study profiled T cell repertoires from 666 subjects and related those repertoires to cytomegalovirus serostatus. Typing coverage differed by locus: A, B, C, DRB1 and DQB1 were typed in roughly 620-630 donors, DQA1 in about 500, DPA1 in roughly 590, and DPB1 in roughly 470. A later genetic analysis used genome-wide SNP genotypes for about 60% of the roughly 700 donors, treating that subset as a discovery cohort. On the study overall, not on this receptor specifically: CMV serostatus was the only immune exposure information available for the cohort. Specific HLA alleles were associated with 15,000 to 20,000 TCR beta sequences at a false discovery rate of 0.05 in a later analysis. Some 15 rarely observed V segments, including chromosome 9 orphons, were excluded from the earlier analysis of several hundred of the donors because counts were too low. When HLA alleles, especially DR and DQ, strongly co-occurred, TCR associations were difficult to assign to individual alleles. In vitro tests confirmed that a few of the cytomegalovirus-associated TCR beta chains recognize cytomegalovirus antigens. In an earlier analysis of approximately 590 of the donors, most TCR beta V segments appeared in productive rearrangements about 87% or about 30% of the time, broadly matching IMGT annotations. A later analysis reported that several top co-occurrence clusters appeared linked to parvovirus B19, influenza, CMV and Epstein-Barr virus. While some public TCRs were present in many individuals, most TCR sequences turned up only very rarely across donors. This cohort had only TCR beta chains sequenced, and the lack of alpha or paired-chain data limited which features could be detected. In a later analysis, HLA-associated TCR beta chains were found to be more clonally expanded and to have lower generation probabilities than equally common non-associated chains. A cluster of highly shared sequence variants was judged likely to represent a technical artifact of the sequencing pipeline. In a later analysis, most CMV-associated TCR beta chains were found to appear HLA-restricted, with HLA associations seemingly driven largely by CMV exposure. The classifier was reported to diagnose cytomegalovirus status with high specificity and sensitivity in both the original cohort and the validation cohort. According to the authors, the approach could potentially be generalized to other disease states and immunological phenotypes. Compared with the approximately 720-donor mean, donors in an Asian-associated ancestry cluster had fewer N-insertions in productive TCRs, according to a later genetic analysis. Linkage disequilibrium might explain the correlated functional status among segregating V segments, but an unknown experimental factor could not be ruled out. Because some donors lacked HLA typing at each locus, the association tests relied only on the typed subset. Sequencing depth was assumed to be roughly uniform across donors in the presence/absence analyses, though that assumption may not hold. A further reported finding was that TCR beta sequences accurately predicted the HLA-A and HLA-B alleles for most subjects in the first cohort. An association between a missense DCLRE1C variant and V-gene and J-gene trimming of TCR beta chains was found in a later genetic analysis and replicated in an independent cohort. In the study, 150 to 200 TCR beta chains were listed as associated with cytomegalovirus. A later analysis found that TCR association rates varied across HLA loci, with DRB1 alleles showing the most associated TCRs and HLA-C alleles the fewest.

The cohort consisted of 600 to 700 healthy bone marrow donors. At the time of sampling, all cohort members were nominally healthy, though unrecorded immune exposures were likely present. The donor was CMV seronegative and was included in the group of about 350 seronegative cohort members. A peripheral blood sample was collected from each donor, and TCR beta sequencing was performed on peripheral blood mononuclear cells. Genomic DNA was extracted from the blood cell samples with the Qiagen DNeasy Blood Extraction Kit. The receptor library was made with the immunoSEQ multiplex PCR assay. For the multiplex PCR, a mixture combining 60 forward primers for TCR Vbeta segments and 13 reverse primers for TCR Jbeta segments was used. The CDR3 region of rearranged TCR beta genes was amplified from genomic DNA with a multiplex PCR assay. The Illumina HiSeq System was used to sequence the amplified TCR beta libraries as 87-base-pair reads. On the study's bioinformatics: A later analysis counted some 74 million unique TCR beta chains across the 640 or so repertoires, and around 9.9 million of these chains were shared by at least two donors. A nearest-neighbor algorithm error-corrected the raw reads and collapsed the reads into unique sequences, merging closely related sequences to remove PCR and sequencing errors. CDR3 sequences were aligned to IMGT reference sequences to assign V, D and J gene segments. For a sequence to be retained, a match of at least six nucleotides to both a V gene segment and a J gene segment was required. A rearrangement was called productive if the CDR3 had no stop codons and remained in frame with V and J, and every other rearrangement was called non-productive. CDR3 was defined by IMGT convention, running from the second conserved V-encoded cysteine to the conserved J-encoded phenylalanine. The earlier analysis of 550 to 650 of the donors excluded any sequence lacking an unambiguous match to a single V gene segment. An earlier analysis of 587 of the donors classified V segments as functional when productive rearrangements were above 56.7% and as segregating when the standard deviation between donors was above 5%. A statistical classification framework was built for diagnosing cytomegalovirus status from the catalog of TCR beta chain sequences. In a later analysis, V and J genes were assigned by comparing TCR nucleotide sequences against IMGT/GENE-DB human TR gene sequences. Using the TCRdist pipeline, a later analysis assigned CDR3 sequences along with most-parsimonious VDJ recombination scenarios. In a later analysis, each TCR beta chain was defined by its CDR3 amino acid sequence together with its V-gene family, and reads lacking a unique V-gene family were excluded. A later analysis removed 550 to 650 highly shared, low-generation-probability nucleotide sequences to deal with suspected cross-contamination and a sequencing artifact. For each public chain, a later analysis derived a clonal expansion index from normalized ranks of inferred template counts within each repertoire. Generation probabilities in a later analysis came from a VDJ recombination model fitted to out-of-frame rearrangements, and those results were checked against IGoR. In a later analysis, hypergeometric tests were used to score TCR-TCR, TCR-HLA and TCR-CMV co-occurrence, with a repertoire-size bias correction applied to TCR pairs. In a later analysis, false discovery rates were estimated by permuting HLA or CMV assignments 20 times. In a later analysis, co-occurring TCRs were grouped using DBSCAN, and TCRdist sequence similarity was added for clustering within HLA-allele-positive subsets. For co-occurrence clustering, repertoires with fewer than 30,000 or more than 120,000 public chains were excluded, along with several repertoires with anomalous nucleotide sharing. As stored in TCRdb, this immuneACCESS dataset retains in-frame rearrangements with V and J assigned. A fraction of the clones does not appear; measured against another copy, unresolved V genes explain less than half of the discrepancy, and the remainder lacks a known reason. V, J and clone size are those of that table, while D and trimming were read from the DNA. The sample table lists roughly 200,000 clones, roughly 80% of them with a count of one. The ten most abundant clones make up about 3% of the sample.

Points on this clone: Its cognate antigen has yet to be identified. The sample holds no much larger clone one base away, and base qualities are not on file.

The sample was PBMCs. This receptor was taken from a middle-aged woman in good health and CMV-seronegative.

The sequenced DNA: TGTGCCAGCAGCGTAGCCGGGACTAGCGGGGCCTACGAGCAGTACTTC. This codes for CASSVAGTSGAYEQYF. Recombination linked TRBV9 to TRBJ2-7; TRBD2 aligns with 13 central bases. Clipping removes 0 bases from V and 2 bases from J, with 2 as the unmatched junction base count. CDR1 SGDLS and CDR2 YYNGEE were looked up in the germline V gene. The CDR3 spans 16 residues, from the cysteine through the phenylalanine. Left in the record is the CDR3 DNA by itself, 48 bases read in frame from the first base.